This TCR beta chain stems from a study of beta chain features in type 1 diabetes. Study-wide findings and caveats: Among type 1 diabetes patients, VDJ junctions had fewer insertions and more deletions. A PCR bias possibly favoring shorter templates would apply equally to patients and controls.

The study reverse transcribed the entire isolated RNA, so it sequenced expressed TCRB transcripts. Only in-frame clones appear in the TCRdb table, and some are missing; sequencing was by immunoSEQ multiplex PCR. The sample lists roughly 150,000 clones, around 8% seen once, with 0.55% to 0.65% in the top ten. This clone has a handful of counts. Antigen unknown. The CDR3 totals 13 residues. V dropped 5 bases and J dropped 5; count of bases not matched to a gene: 4. CDR1 is LGHNA and CDR2 is YSLEER in the germline V gene. The purity of all sorted populations exceeded 95%. The sequencing input was central memory CD4+ T cells from blood. This chain uses TRBV4-3 with TRBJ1-1; 8 bases are a match to TRBD1. The receptor was isolated from a young man in good health. Here the CDR3 DNA reads TGCGCCAGCAGCTTGGACAGGGCGACTGAAGCTTTCTTT. Protein product: CASSLDRATEAFF.